This TCR beta chain was profiled in a study of cytomegalovirus exposure and HLA in healthy donors. V was trimmed by 0 bases and J by 12 bases, leaving 12 bases between them. The CDR3 loop spans 14 amino acids. From germline, CDR1 is SNHLY and CDR2 FYNNEI. The study drew the donors from its 120-subject validation cohort, separate from the roughly 670-subject first cohort. This clone occurred a few times. Its target is unknown. The study, taken as a whole, reports: The study labeled 170 or so TCR beta chains cytomegalovirus-associated. In vitro work confirmed that a few CMV-associated chains recognize CMV antigens. Among TCR sequences, most were rare, though some public TCRs appeared in many donors.

Repertoires were generated with immunoSEQ multiplex PCR, while TCRdb's copy carries only in-frame clones and drops some. Here the sample spans 200,000 to 300,000 clones, around nine tenths being singletons. Material for sequencing was PBMCs. This clonotype was obtained from a young man in good health and CMV-seronegative. The rearrangement uses TRBV2 and TRBJ1-6; a weak D match, TRBD1 (5 bases). CDR3 nucleotides: TGTGCCAGCAGTGAAGCAGGAGGGGTCGGACCCCTCCACTTT. Its protein is CASSEAGGVGPLHF.